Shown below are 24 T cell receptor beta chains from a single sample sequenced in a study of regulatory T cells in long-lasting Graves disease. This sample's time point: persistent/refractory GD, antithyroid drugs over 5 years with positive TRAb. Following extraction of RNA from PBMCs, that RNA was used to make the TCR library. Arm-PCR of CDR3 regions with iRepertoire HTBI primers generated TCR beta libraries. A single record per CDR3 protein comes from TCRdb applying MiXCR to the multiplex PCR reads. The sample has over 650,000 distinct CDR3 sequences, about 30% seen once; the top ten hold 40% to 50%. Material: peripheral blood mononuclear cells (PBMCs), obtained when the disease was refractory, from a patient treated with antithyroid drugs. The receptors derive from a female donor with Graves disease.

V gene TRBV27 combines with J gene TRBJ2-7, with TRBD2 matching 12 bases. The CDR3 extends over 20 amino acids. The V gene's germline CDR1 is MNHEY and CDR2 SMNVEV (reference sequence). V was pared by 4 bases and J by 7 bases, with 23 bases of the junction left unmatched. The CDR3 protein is CASSYSSLTSGSMGVREQYF. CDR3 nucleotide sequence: TGTGCCAGCAGTTACTCGAGCTTGACTAGCGGGAGTATGGGTGTGAGGGAGCAGTACTTC.

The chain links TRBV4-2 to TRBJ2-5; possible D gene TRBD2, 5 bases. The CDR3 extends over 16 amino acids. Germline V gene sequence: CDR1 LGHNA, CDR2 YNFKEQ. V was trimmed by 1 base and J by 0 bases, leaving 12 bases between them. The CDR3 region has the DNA TGTGCCAGCAGCCAAGGCCTAGCAGAGTACCAAGAGACCCAGTACTTC. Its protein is CASSQGLAEYQETQYF.

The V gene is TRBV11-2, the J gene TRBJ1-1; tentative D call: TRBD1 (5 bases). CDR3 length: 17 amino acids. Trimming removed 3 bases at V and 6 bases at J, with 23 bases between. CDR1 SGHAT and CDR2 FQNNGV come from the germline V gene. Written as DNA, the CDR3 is TGTGCCAGCAGCTTCCCCGTGGGGGGAGGCCTTGGGGCTGAAGCTTTCTTT. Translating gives CASSFPVGGGLGAEAFF.

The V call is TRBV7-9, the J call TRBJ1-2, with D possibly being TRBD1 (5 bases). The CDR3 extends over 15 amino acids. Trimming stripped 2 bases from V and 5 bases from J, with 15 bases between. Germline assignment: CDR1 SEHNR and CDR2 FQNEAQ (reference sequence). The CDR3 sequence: CASSLTGPVGYGYTF. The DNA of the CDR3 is TGTGCCAGCAGCTTAACAGGCCCGGTTGGGTATGGCTACACCTTC.

The CDR3 DNA reads TGCAGTGCGACATTGGGCAGATCCAATCAGCCCCAGCATTTT. Amino acids: CSATLGRSNQPQHF. The V gene is TRBV20-1, the J gene TRBJ1-5; no reliable D call. Germline V lookup: CDR1 DFQATT, CDR2 SNEGSKA (reference sequence). CDR3 length: 14 amino acids. V lost 6 bases and J 3 bases, leaving 15 bases between the germline ends.

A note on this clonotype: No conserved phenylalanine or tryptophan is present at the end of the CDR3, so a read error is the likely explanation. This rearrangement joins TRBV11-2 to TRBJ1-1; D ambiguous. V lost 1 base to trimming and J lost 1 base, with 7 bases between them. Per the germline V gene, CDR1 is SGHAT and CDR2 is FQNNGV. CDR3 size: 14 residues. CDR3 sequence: CASSLGGGNTEAFS. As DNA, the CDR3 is TGTGCCAGCAGCTTAGGTGGAGGGAACACTGAAGCTTTCTCT.

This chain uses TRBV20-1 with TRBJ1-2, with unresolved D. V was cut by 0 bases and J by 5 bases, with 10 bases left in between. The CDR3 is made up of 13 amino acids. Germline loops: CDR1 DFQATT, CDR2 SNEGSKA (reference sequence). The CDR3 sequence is CSARDRRKYGYTF. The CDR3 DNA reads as TGCAGTGCTAGAGATCGAAGGAAGTATGGCTACACCTTC.

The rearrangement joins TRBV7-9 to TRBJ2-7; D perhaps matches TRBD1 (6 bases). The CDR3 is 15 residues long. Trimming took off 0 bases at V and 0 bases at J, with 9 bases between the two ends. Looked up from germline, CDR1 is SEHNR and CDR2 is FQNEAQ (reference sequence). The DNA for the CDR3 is TGTGCCAGCAGCTTAGCGGCGGACAGCTCCTACGAGCAGTACTTC. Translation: CASSLAADSSYEQYF.

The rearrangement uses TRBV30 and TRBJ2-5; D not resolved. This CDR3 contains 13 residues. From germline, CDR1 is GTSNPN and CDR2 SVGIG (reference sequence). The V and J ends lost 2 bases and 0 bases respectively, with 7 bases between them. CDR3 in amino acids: CAWSRSNQETQYF. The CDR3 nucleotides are TGTGCCTGGAGTCGGAGCAACCAAGAGACCCAGTACTTC.

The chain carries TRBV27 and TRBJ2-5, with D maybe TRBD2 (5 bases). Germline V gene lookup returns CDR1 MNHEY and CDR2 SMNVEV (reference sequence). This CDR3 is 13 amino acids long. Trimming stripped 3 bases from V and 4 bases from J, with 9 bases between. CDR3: CASSFGLAETQYF. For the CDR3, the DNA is TGTGCCAGCAGTTTCGGCCTAGCAGAGACCCAGTACTTC.

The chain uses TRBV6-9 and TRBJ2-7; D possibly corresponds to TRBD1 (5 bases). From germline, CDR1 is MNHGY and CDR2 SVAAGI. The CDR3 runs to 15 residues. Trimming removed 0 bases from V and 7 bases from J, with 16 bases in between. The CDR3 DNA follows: TGTGCCAGCAGTTATTCCGACAGCCTGTTGGGGGAGCAGTACTTC. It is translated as CASSYSDSLLGEQYF.

The CDR3: CASSAMGRFYGYTF. Written as DNA, the CDR3 is TGTGCCAGCAGCGCAATGGGACGGTTCTATGGCTACACCTTC. The rearrangement joins TRBV9 to TRBJ1-2; possible D gene TRBD1, 5 bases. CDR3 length: 14 residues. Germline loops: CDR1 SGDLS, CDR2 YYNGEE. Trimming left V 3 bases short and J 4 bases short, with 13 bases between.

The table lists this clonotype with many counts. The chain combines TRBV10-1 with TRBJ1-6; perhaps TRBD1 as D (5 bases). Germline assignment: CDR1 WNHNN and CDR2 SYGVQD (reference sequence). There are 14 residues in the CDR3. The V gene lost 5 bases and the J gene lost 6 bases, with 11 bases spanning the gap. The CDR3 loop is CASSPGTANSPLHF. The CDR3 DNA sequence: TGCGCCAGCAGTCCCGGGACGGCTAATTCACCCCTCCACTTT.

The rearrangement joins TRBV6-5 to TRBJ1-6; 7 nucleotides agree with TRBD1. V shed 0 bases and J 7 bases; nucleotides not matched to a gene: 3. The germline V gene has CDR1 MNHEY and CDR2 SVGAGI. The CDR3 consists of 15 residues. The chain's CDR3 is CASSYSDRDNSPLHF. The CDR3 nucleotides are TGTGCCAGCAGTTACTCCGACAGGGACAATTCACCCCTCCACTTT.

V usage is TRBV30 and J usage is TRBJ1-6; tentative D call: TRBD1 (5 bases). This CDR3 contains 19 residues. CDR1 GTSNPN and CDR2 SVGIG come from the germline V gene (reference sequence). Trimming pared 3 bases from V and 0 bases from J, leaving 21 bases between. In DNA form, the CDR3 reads TGTGCCTGGAGCCTAAACGGGGGATTCTCAGGCTCCTATAATTCACCCCTCCACTTT. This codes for CAWSLNGGFSGSYNSPLHF.

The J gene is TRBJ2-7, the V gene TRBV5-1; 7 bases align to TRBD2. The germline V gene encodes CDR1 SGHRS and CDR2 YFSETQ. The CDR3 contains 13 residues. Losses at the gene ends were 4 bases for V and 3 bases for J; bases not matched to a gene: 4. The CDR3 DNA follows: TGCGCCAGCAGCGCGGGAGAGGTCTACGAGCAGTACTTC. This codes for CASSAGEVYEQYF.

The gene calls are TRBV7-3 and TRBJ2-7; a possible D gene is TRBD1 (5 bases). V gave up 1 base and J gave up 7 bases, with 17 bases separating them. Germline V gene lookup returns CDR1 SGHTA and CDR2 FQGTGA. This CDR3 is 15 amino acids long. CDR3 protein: CASSLMGRPEEEQYF. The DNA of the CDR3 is TGTGCCAGCAGCTTAATGGGGCGGCCCGAGGAGGAGCAGTACTTC.

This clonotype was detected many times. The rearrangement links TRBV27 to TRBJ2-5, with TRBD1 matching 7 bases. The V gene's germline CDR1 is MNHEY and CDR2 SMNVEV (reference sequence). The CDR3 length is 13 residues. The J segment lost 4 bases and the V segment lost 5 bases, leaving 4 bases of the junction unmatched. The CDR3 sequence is CASSDRVIETQYF. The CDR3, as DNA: TGTGCCAGCAGTGACAGGGTAATAGAGACCCAGTACTTC.

The CDR3 reads CSVGGVGAAKGYTF. The CDR3 coding sequence is TGCAGCGTTGGTGGCGTCGGGGCAGCAAAGGGCTACACCTTC. The chain couples TRBV29-1 to TRBJ1-2; a weak D match, TRBD1 (5 bases). Germline CDR1 SQVTM, CDR2 ANQGSEA. V lost 4 bases, J lost 8 bases, and 20 bases lay in between. The CDR3 extends over 14 amino acids.

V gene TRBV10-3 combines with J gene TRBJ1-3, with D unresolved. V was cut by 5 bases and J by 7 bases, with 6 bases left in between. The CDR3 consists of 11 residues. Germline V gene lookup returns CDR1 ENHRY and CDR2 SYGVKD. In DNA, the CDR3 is TGTGCCATCAGTCAATCCAACACCATATATTTT. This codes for CAISQSNTIYF.

CDR3 in DNA: TGTGCCACCAGCGGACAGGGGAAGGTTTCCAATGAGCAGTTCTTC. It yields the protein CATSGQGKVSNEQFF. The rearrangement joins TRBV15 to TRBJ2-1; 9 bases match TRBD1. V was clipped by 5 bases and J by 6 bases; unmatched bases: 8. Germline V gene sequence: CDR1 LNHNV, CDR2 YYDKDF (reference sequence). This CDR3 contains 15 residues.

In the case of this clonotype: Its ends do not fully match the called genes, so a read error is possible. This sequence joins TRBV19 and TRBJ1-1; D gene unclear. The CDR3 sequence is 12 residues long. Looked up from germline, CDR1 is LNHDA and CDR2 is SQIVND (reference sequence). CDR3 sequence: CASRLSRTEAFF. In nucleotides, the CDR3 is TGTGCCAGTAGGCTTTCGAGAACTGAAGCTTTCTTC.

The chain's CDR3 is CASSFTSEDFPYGYTF. The DNA for the CDR3 is TGTGCCAGCAGTTTCACATCAGAAGATTTCCCCTATGGCTACACCTTC. The chain joins TRBV28 to TRBJ1-2, with D hard to call. The V gene's germline CDR1 is MDHEN and CDR2 SYDVKM. There are 16 residues in the CDR3. V was pared by 3 bases and J by 4 bases, with 18 bases between.

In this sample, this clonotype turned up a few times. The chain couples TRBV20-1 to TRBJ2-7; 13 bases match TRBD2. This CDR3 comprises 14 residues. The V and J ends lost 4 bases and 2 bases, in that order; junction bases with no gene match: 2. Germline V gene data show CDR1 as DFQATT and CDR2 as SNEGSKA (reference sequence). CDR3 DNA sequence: TGCAGTGCTACGGGACTAGCGGGGACCTACGAGCAGTACTTC. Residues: CSATGLAGTYEQYF.